Sequencing of this T cell receptor beta chain was carried out in a study of CD8+ T cells in alopecia areata. Study overall: Tofacitinib was taken orally by treated patients, and the dose was 5 to 10 mg twice daily. Overall study findings and caveats: Researchers reported that TCR sharing among patients proved less clear than in mice, possibly HLA-linked. In scalp and blood, many expanded lesional clones persisted during tofacitinib.

This clone was detected once. The antigen remains unidentified. The treatment: oral pan-JAK inhibitor, 5-10 mg twice daily. Reverse transcribed after extraction, RNA yielded cDNA as the sequencing template. Some clones are missing from TCRdb's copy, which holds only in-frame ones; the method was immunoSEQ multiplex PCR. The sample contains about 140,000 clones, less than 70% of which appear only once. This CDR3 contains 14 residues. V shed 0 bases and J shed 6 bases, with 10 bases lying between them. Looked up from germline, CDR1 is SGHRS and CDR2 is YFSETQ. The chain has TRBV5-1 and TRBJ1-5; TRBD1 is a possible D gene (5 bases). The source is a human donor with alopecia areata. Sequencing used CD8+ T cells sorted from blood, obtained at week 4, from a patient treated with tofacitinib. CDR3: CASSLDQGTQPQHF. CDR3 in DNA: TGCGCCAGCAGCTTGGATCAGGGCACTCAGCCCCAGCATTTT.